The entry below describes one TCR beta chain. The CDR3 is 14 residues long. CDR1 is LGHDT, CDR2 YNNKEL, per germline (reference sequence). After removal of 3 bases from V and 4 bases from J, the junction contained 2 bases not matched to a gene. Assay: immunoSEQ multiplex PCR; the TCRdb copy retains only in-frame clones and omits some. The table records about 79,000 clones, 80% of them present only once. These data come from a study of T cell responses to AZD1222 COVID-19 vaccine. The source was peripheral blood, collected on day 0 of AZD1222 vaccination. The rearrangement uses TRBV3-1 (or the pseudogene TRBV3-2) and TRBJ2-7, with 11 positions matching TRBD2. This clonotype originated in an adult in good health. The CDR3 spells CASSHSSGGYEQYF. CDR3 DNA: TGTGCCAGCAGCCACTCTAGCGGGGGGTACGAGCAGTACTTC.